This is a list of T cell receptor beta chains from one sample in a study of cytomegalovirus exposure and HLA in healthy donors. Sequencing used immunoSEQ multiplex PCR; TCRdb keeps in-frame clones, though not all of them. The sample carries over 100,000 clones, 80% to 85% recorded once. The sample taken for sequencing was PBMCs. Source of these receptors: a man aged 25 to 45 in good health and CMV-seropositive. Both conserved end residues are part of each CDR3. The D gene is left open where the match is weak. Expanded clones are given a class, and other clones once, few, many or no size at all.

>-|-|TRBV5-8|TRBJ2-1
TGTGCCAGCAGCTTGCCCAACTCCTACAATGAGCAGTTCTTC
CASSLPNSYNEQFF
>-|TRBD1|TRBV10-3|TRBJ2-7
TGTGCCATCAGTGAGTCGACAGGGCGGGCCTACGAGCAGTACTTC
CAISESTGRAYEQYF
>-|TRBD2|TRBV29-1|TRBJ2-2
TGCAGCGTGCAAGCGGGAGGGCCGGATAGTGCCGGGGAGCTGTTTTTT
CSVQAGGPDSAGELFF
>-|-|TRBV7-9|TRBJ1-2
TGTGCCAGCAGCTTAGTCCGGGACACCGGCTACACCTTC
CASSLVRDTGYTF
>-|TRBD1|TRBV29-1|TRBJ2-5
TGCAGCGTACAGGGGGCAGGAAACGTCGAGACCCAGTACTTC
CSVQGAGNVETQYF
>-|TRBD1|TRBV7-3|TRBJ1-5
TGTGCCAGCAGCCAGCCCCTAGTTTATGGGACAGCATTCAATCAGCCCCAGCATTTT
CASSQPLVYGTAFNQPQHF
>once|-|TRBV19|TRBJ2-5
TGTGCCAGTAGTATTTTGGGTCAGGGCTTGGGGTACCAAGAGACCCAGTACTTC
CASSILGQGLGYQETQYF
>-|-|TRBV6-1|TRBJ2-1
TGTGCCAGCAGTGAATGGATGGCTAGTGATCATGAGCAGTTCTTC
CASSEWMASDHEQFF
>-|TRBD1|TRBV5-1|TRBJ1-5
TGCGCCAGCAGCGCGGGACAGGGGAAAAATCAGCCCCAGCATTTT
CASSAGQGKNQPQHF
>once|-|TRBV9|TRBJ2-7
TGTGCCAGCAGCCCTTCCCCAGGGAGGAGCTCCTACGAGCAGTACTTC
CASSPSPGRSSYEQYF
>-|TRBD1|TRBV5-6|TRBJ1-1
TGTGCCAGCAGCTTGACCAACAGGGGTATGAACACTGAAGCTTTCTTT
CASSLTNRGMNTEAFF